The clone carrying this TCR beta chain has at least ten counts. Its antigen is undetermined. Germline loops: CDR1 MNHNS, CDR2 SASEGT. The CDR3 runs to 17 residues. Germline trimming cut 7 bases from V and 8 bases from J; bases unmatched to any gene: 13. The data were taken from a study of identical twins. One entry per CDR3 protein results from TCRdb running MiXCR on the 5' RACE reads. In the table there are some 710,000 distinct CDR3 sequences, less than 7% of which are singletons. The study, taken as a whole, reports: Twins shared out-of-frame alpha sequences with excess low generation probability. The more abundant beta clonotypes in cord blood had fewer insertions, and memory repertoires did not show this. Instead of following the same donors, the conclusions were based on cross-sectional statistical analysis.

The receptor's source is a man aged 18-30 years in good health. V gene TRBV6-1 combines with J gene TRBJ2-1, with 14 bases fitting TRBD2. Sequencing was done on a sample of naive T cells sorted from blood. The CDR3 sequence: CASTGLAGGNYWDEQFF. Written as DNA, the CDR3 is TGTGCCAGCACCGGACTAGCGGGAGGAAACTATTGGGATGAGCAGTTCTTC.